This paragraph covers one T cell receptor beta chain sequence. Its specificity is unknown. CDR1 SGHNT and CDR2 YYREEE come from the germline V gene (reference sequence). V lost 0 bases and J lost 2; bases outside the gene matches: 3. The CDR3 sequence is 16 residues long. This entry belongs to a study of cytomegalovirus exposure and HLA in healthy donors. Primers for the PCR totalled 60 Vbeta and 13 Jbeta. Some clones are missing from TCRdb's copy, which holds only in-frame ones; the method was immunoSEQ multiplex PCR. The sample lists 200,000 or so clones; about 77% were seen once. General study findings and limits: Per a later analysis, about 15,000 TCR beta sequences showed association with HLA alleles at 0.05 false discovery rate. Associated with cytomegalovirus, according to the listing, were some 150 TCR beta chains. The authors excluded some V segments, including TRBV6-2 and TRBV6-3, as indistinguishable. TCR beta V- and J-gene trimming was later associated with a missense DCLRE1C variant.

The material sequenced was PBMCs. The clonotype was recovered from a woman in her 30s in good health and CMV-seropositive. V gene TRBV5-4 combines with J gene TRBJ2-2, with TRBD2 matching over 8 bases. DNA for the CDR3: TGTGCCAGCAGCTTGGCACTAGCGGTAAACACCGGGGAGCTGTTTTTT. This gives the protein CASSLALAVNTGELFF.